The 31 T cell receptor beta chains presented below share a single source sample, sequenced in a study of blood T cell repertoires in COVID-19. Sequencing used immunoSEQ multiplex PCR; TCRdb keeps in-frame clones, though not all of them. This sample carries roughly 48,000 clones, about 83% of them seen once, and the ten largest clones take around 5.2%. Sequenced input: peripheral blood. The receptors here all came from a human donor in a cohort sampled during active COVID-19.

This clone was seen once. The chain uses TRBV27 and TRBJ1-1; 8 bases align to TRBD1. The CDR3 spans 14 residues. The germline V gene has CDR1 MNHEY and CDR2 SMNVEV (reference sequence). After removal of 2 bases from V and 1 base from J, the junction contained 0 bases not matched to a gene. DNA for the CDR3: TGTGCCAGCAGTTTACAGGGGGCGAACACTGAAGCTTTCTTT. Its translation is CASSLQGANTEAFF.

The genes are TRBV7-3 and TRBJ2-3; D gene ambiguous. CDR3 size: 15 residues. The V gene lost 1 base and the J gene lost 0 bases, with 8 bases spanning the gap. The germline V gene encodes CDR1 SGHTA and CDR2 FQGTGA. The DNA of the CDR3 is TGTGCCAGCAGCTTAATGGTCACTAGCACAGATACGCAGTATTTT. Translating gives CASSLMVTSTDTQYF.

The V and J genes are TRBV28 and TRBJ1-4, with D unclear. The CDR3 covers 16 residues. The V and J ends lost 6 bases and 8 bases respectively, with 22 bases between them. From germline, CDR1 is MDHEN and CDR2 SYDVKM. The CDR3 protein is CASSPLVGLFYEKLFF. The CDR3 bases are TGTGCCAGCAGCCCTTTAGTGGGCTTATTTTACGAAAAACTGTTTTTT.

The chain recombines TRBV6-5 with TRBJ1-3; D is unclear. Germline V gives CDR1 MNHEY, CDR2 SVGAGI. Trimming stripped 6 bases from V and 8 bases from J, with 8 bases between. The CDR3 sequence is 11 residues long. Here the CDR3 DNA reads TGTGCCAGCAGACGCCGGGACACCATATATTTT. Translating it yields CASRRRDTIYF.

This clone was recorded only once. This chain connects TRBV29-1 to TRBJ1-5; no firm D call. The CDR3 covers 12 residues. With 5 bases removed from V and 10 bases from J, the gap between germline ends came to 15 bases. In germline, CDR1 is SQVTM, CDR2 ANQGSEA. CDR3 bases: TGCAGCGTTTCGGGCCCCGGGGATCCCCAGCATTTT. Its protein is CSVSGPGDPQHF.

DNA for the CDR3: TGTGCCAGCAGCGAACCCCCGGGACAGGGGTCGCGATGGGAGCAGTTCTTC. This translates into CASSEPPGQGSRWEQFF. The chain links TRBV7-9 to TRBJ2-1; 10 positions match TRBD1. Germline CDR1 and CDR2: SEHNR and FQNEAQ (reference sequence). Trimming cost V 5 bases and J 10 bases; bases outside gene matches: 17. The CDR3 is 17 amino acids.

The chain recombines TRBV5-1 with TRBJ2-3; 9 nucleotides line up with TRBD2. Germline V gives CDR1 SGHRS, CDR2 YFSETQ. V was pared by 3 bases and J by 2 bases, with 7 bases of the junction left unmatched. This CDR3 is 16 amino acids long. CDR3 in DNA: TGCGCCAGCAGCTCGTTCAGCGGGGGGTTCACAGATACGCAGTATTTT. As protein: CASSSFSGGFTDTQYF.

The genes are TRBV29-1 and TRBJ2-7; TRBD1 matches at 8 bases. The CDR3 is made up of 13 amino acids. V dropped 5 bases and J dropped 5; count of bases not matched to a gene: 8. Germline V gene lookup returns CDR1 SQVTM and CDR2 ANQGSEA. CDR3 DNA sequence: TGCAGCGTTCGAGGACAGGGTTCTGACGAGCAGTACTTC. Protein: CSVRGQGSDEQYF.

The chain carries TRBV30 and TRBJ2-4, with 8 bases matching TRBD2. With 1 base clipped from V and 4 bases from J, the junction kept 9 bases outside the gene matches. CDR1 and CDR2 (germline): GTSNPN, SVGIG (reference sequence). The CDR3 loop spans 16 amino acids. The CDR3: CAWSGSLAGLKNIQYF. The CDR3, as DNA: TGTGCCTGGAGTGGGTCCCTAGCGGGCTTGAAAAACATTCAGTACTTC.

This rearrangement joins TRBV9 to TRBJ1-4; D not certain. The germline CDR1 and CDR2 sequences are SGDLS and YYNGEE. V dropped 0 bases and J dropped 5 bases, with 8 bases sitting between them. CDR3 length equals 14 residues. The DNA for the CDR3 is TGTGCCAGCAGCGTAGGTACGGGAAATGAAAAACTGTTTTTT. This codes for CASSVGTGNEKLFF.

V usage is TRBV3-1 (or the pseudogene TRBV3-2) and J usage is TRBJ1-2, with D possibly TRBD1 on 6 matching bases. The V gene's germline CDR1 is LGHDT and CDR2 YNNKEL (reference sequence). Trimming removed 3 bases at V and 1 base at J, with 12 bases between. The CDR3 sequence is 15 residues long. The CDR3, as DNA: TGTGCCAGCAGCCAGGCCACAGGGTTTAACTATGGCTACACCTTC. This encodes CASSQATGFNYGYTF.

The V gene is TRBV5-5, the J gene TRBJ2-1; possibly TRBD2 for D (6 bases). The CDR3 totals 16 residues. V dropped 4 bases and J dropped 0 bases, with 14 bases sitting between them. Looked up from germline, CDR1 is SGHKS and CDR2 is YYEKEE (reference sequence). CDR3 nucleotides: TGTGCCAGCAGCCGGAGGGACGGATTCTCCTACAATGAGCAGTTCTTC. It is translated as CASSRRDGFSYNEQFF. The complete variable domain, with remaining parts taken from reference TRBV5-5 and TRBJ2-1, reads DAGVTQSPTHLIKTRGQQVTLRCSPISGHKSVSWYQQVLGQGPQFIFQYYEKEERGRGNFPDRFSARQFPNYSSELNVNALLLGDSALYLCASSRRDGFSYNEQFFGPGTRLTVL.

In nucleotides, the CDR3 is TGTGCCAGCAGCGCTCGCGGGGGGGCTTACAATGAGCAGTTCTTC. The encoded protein is CASSARGGAYNEQFF. V is TRBV9 and J is TRBJ2-1; 9 nucleotides align to TRBD2. CDR1 and CDR2 from the germline V gene are SGDLS and YYNGEE. V gave up 3 bases and J gave up 4 bases; unmatched junction bases: 5. The length of the CDR3 is 15 residues.

This chain connects TRBV5-1 to TRBJ2-3; D perhaps matches TRBD2 (5 bases). The CDR3 is made up of 15 amino acids. V shed 5 bases and J shed 2 bases, with 15 bases lying between them. From germline, CDR1 is SGHRS and CDR2 YFSETQ. The CDR3 protein is CASRNEGYTTDTQYF. CDR3 bases: TGCGCCAGCAGAAACGAGGGCTACACCACAGATACGCAGTATTTT.

The CDR3 nucleotides are TGTGCCAGCAGCTTACTCGTCCAGCGGGGGGCCTCGCCAGCCTACGAGCAGTACTTC. It translates to CASSLLVQRGASPAYEQYF. The chain is built from TRBV7-2 and TRBJ2-7, with 9 nucleotides matching TRBD2. The germline CDR1 and CDR2 sequences are SGHTA and FQGNSA. The trim removed 2 bases at V and 2 bases at J, leaving 16 bases unmatched. The CDR3 sequence is 19 residues long.

The J gene is TRBJ2-5, the V gene TRBV2; 7 bases are a match to TRBD2. Germline CDR1 SNHLY, CDR2 FYNNEI. The CDR3 loop spans 15 amino acids. With V trimmed by 11 bases and J by 5 bases, 17 bases remained unmatched. The chain's CDR3 is CASKRGGGPWETQYF. As DNA, the CDR3 is TGTGCCTCGAAGCGTGGCGGGGGACCGTGGGAGACCCAGTACTTC.

The chain uses TRBV5-4 and TRBJ2-6; the D is unclear. This CDR3 has 12 amino acids. Germline V gene sequence: CDR1 SGHNT, CDR2 YYREEE (reference sequence). Trimming removed 6 bases at V and 3 bases at J, with 4 bases between. CDR3 in DNA: TGTGCCAGCAATCGTGGGGCCAACGTCCTGACTTTC. Protein: CASNRGANVLTF.

This chain connects TRBV5-1 to TRBJ2-7; 12 positions match TRBD2. V shed 0 bases, J shed 2 bases, and the junction held 3 bases outside the gene matches. Germline CDR1 and CDR2: SGHRS and YFSETQ. The CDR3 sequence is 16 residues long. CDR3 bases: TGCGCCAGCAGCTTGGAAGGACTAGCGGGGCCCTACGAGCAGTACTTC. This translates into CASSLEGLAGPYEQYF.

The genes are TRBV7-2 and TRBJ2-3, with 7 positions matching TRBD2. The CDR3 length is 14 residues. After removal of 6 bases from V and 0 bases from J, the junction contained 3 bases not matched to a gene. CDR1 and CDR2 (germline): SGHTA, FQGNSA. As DNA, the CDR3 is TGTGCCAGCAGGCGGGGGACCAGCACAGATACGCAGTATTTT. Encoded protein: CASRRGTSTDTQYF. Supplemented by reference TRBV7-2 and TRBJ2-3, the full variable domain reads GAGVSQSPSNKVTEKGKDVELRCDPISGHTALYWYRQSLGQGLEFLIYFQGNSAPDKSGLPSDRFSAERTGGSVSTLTIQRTQQEDSAVYLCASRRGTSTDTQYFGPGTRLTVL.

The chain employs TRBV6-2 or TRBV6-3 and TRBJ2-1, with D unclear. The CDR3 has 14 residues. The germline V gene encodes CDR1 MNHEY and CDR2 SVGEGT. V was pared by 2 bases and J by 4 bases, with 9 bases between. The CDR3 spells CASSYNPSYNEQFF. The CDR3 DNA follows: TGTGCCAGCAGTTACAATCCCAGTTACAATGAGCAGTTCTTC.

The V call is TRBV7-9, the J call TRBJ1-4; TRBD1 might be the D (5 bases). The CDR3 contains 13 residues. CDR1 is SEHNR and CDR2 is FQNEAQ in the germline V gene (reference sequence). V was shortened by 3 bases and J by 8 bases, with 10 bases between the two germline ends. CDR3 sequence (DNA): TGTGCCAGCAGCTTGCAGGGTCCCGAAAAACTGTTTTTT. It is translated as CASSLQGPEKLFF.

The chain has TRBV4-1 and TRBJ2-7, with 9 bases lining up with TRBD1. The CDR3 covers 18 residues. Looked up from germline, CDR1 is MGHRA and CDR2 is YSYEKL. With V trimmed by 3 bases and J by 2 bases, 14 bases remained unmatched. Here the CDR3 DNA reads TGCGCCAGCAGCCAGTTTGGCCCACAGGGGGCGTTCCCCTACGAGCAGTACTTC. Amino acids: CASSQFGPQGAFPYEQYF.

The chain recombines TRBV24-1 with TRBJ2-7; 7 bases align to TRBD2. Germline lookup yields CDR1 KGHDR and CDR2 SFDVKD. V was pared by 9 bases and J by 2 bases, with 9 bases of the junction left unmatched. The CDR3 totals 14 residues. Here the CDR3 DNA reads TGTGCCACCGCCGGGAGGTTAACTCCCTACGAGCAGTACTTC. Translating it yields CATAGRLTPYEQYF.

The chain employs TRBV9 and TRBJ2-2, with 12 bases lining up with TRBD2. Germline V gene data show CDR1 as SGDLS and CDR2 as YYNGEE. The CDR3 is made up of 16 amino acids. V shed 0 bases and J 6 bases; nucleotides not matched to a gene: 3. The CDR3 region is CASSVALAGGPGELFF. Written as DNA, the CDR3 is TGTGCCAGCAGCGTAGCACTAGCGGGGGGTCCCGGGGAGCTGTTTTTT.

The chain carries TRBV6-1 and TRBJ1-1, with 8 bases aligning to TRBD1. This CDR3 spans 16 amino acids. Trimming cost V 4 bases and J 0 bases; bases outside gene matches: 7. The germline CDR1 and CDR2 sequences are MNHNS and SASEGT. As DNA, the CDR3 is TGTGCCAGCAGTGCCGGGACAGGAATCATGAACACTGAAGCTTTCTTT. Its translation is CASSAGTGIMNTEAFF.

V is TRBV18 and J is TRBJ2-7; 11 positions agree with TRBD2. The V gene's germline CDR1 is KGHSH and CDR2 LQKENI. This CDR3 has 15 residues. Trimming cost V 4 bases and J 4 bases; bases outside gene matches: 6. The DNA for the CDR3 is TGTGCCAGCTCACGCCTAGCGGGGGGCCCTTACGAGCAGTACTTC. It specifies CASSRLAGGPYEQYF.

The chain recombines TRBV9 with TRBJ2-4, with D uncertain. V dropped 4 bases and J dropped 0 bases, with 8 bases sitting between them. CDR1 is SGDLS and CDR2 is YYNGEE in the germline V gene. This CDR3 spans 14 amino acids. The CDR3 DNA is TGTGCCAGCAGCCACTATATAGCCAAAAACATTCAGTACTTC. As protein: CASSHYIAKNIQYF. The complete variable domain, with remaining parts taken from reference TRBV9 and TRBJ2-4, reads DSGVTQTPKHLITATGQRVTLRCSPRSGDLSVYWYQQSLDQGLQFLIQYYNGEERAKGNILERFSAQQFPDLHSELNLSSLELGDSALYFCASSHYIAKNIQYFGAGTRLSVL.

V and J are TRBV6-5 and TRBJ2-7; TRBD1 agrees at 9 bases. J lost 1 base, V lost 10 bases, and 8 bases had no gene match. Germline assignment: CDR1 MNHEY and CDR2 SVGAGI. The CDR3 runs 14 residues. In DNA form, the CDR3 reads TGTGCCACTATCCCGGGACAGGGTTCCTACGAGCAGTACTTC. Translated: CATIPGQGSYEQYF.

This clone rates as large (0.1 to 1%). The chain recombines TRBV9 with TRBJ2-3, with 10 bases fitting TRBD2. Looked up from germline, CDR1 is SGDLS and CDR2 is YYNGEE. The CDR3 consists of 14 residues. Losses at the gene ends were 3 bases for V and 6 bases for J; bases not matched to a gene: 4. The CDR3 reads CASSDSGGPDTQYF. CDR3 coding DNA: TGTGCCAGCAGCGATAGCGGGGGGCCCGATACGCAGTATTTT.

The V and J genes are TRBV5-4 and TRBJ2-7; TRBD2 is a possible D gene (6 bases). V was trimmed by 4 bases and J by 6 bases, leaving 17 bases between them. This CDR3 spans 14 amino acids. Germline values: CDR1 SGHNT, CDR2 YYREEE (reference sequence). The CDR3 reads CASSGGNEPVEQYF. The CDR3 DNA follows: TGTGCCAGCAGCGGGGGGAACGAGCCGGTCGAGCAGTACTTC.

As for this clone: Its ends do not fully match the called genes, so a read error is possible. The gene calls are TRBV7-2 and TRBJ2-6; 10 nucleotides agree with TRBD1. The germline gives CDR1 SGHTA, CDR2 FQGNSA. The length of the CDR3 is 16 residues. This chain's CDR3 is CASSRVIGTGVNVLTF. CDR3 DNA sequence: TGTGCCAGCAGCCGTGTGATCGGGACAGGGGTCAACGTCCTGACTTTC.